These 32 T cell receptor beta chains were all obtained from the same sample, sequenced in a study of OX40 agonist ivuxolimab in advanced cancers. TCRdb's copy holds only in-frame clones and misses some; the assay was immunoSEQ multiplex PCR. The profile shows approximately 70,000 clones, more than 90% of them singletons. The specimen was CD4+ or CD8+ T cells sorted from blood, collected in a trial of the OX40 agonist ivuxolimab. These receptors were obtained from an adult with an advanced solid tumor such as melanoma, head and neck, liver or kidney cancer.

The rearrangement joins TRBV28 to TRBJ2-1, with 7 bases identical to TRBD2. Germline loops: CDR1 MDHEN, CDR2 SYDVKM. This CDR3 comprises 14 residues. J was trimmed by 2 bases and V by 3 bases; bases with no gene match: 1. CDR3 region: CASSFSGAYNEQFF. In nucleotides, the CDR3 is TGTGCCAGCAGTTTCAGCGGGGCCTACAATGAGCAGTTCTTC.

The V gene is TRBV10-3, the J gene TRBJ2-7; TRBD1 aligns across 9 bases. V shed 1 base, J shed 6 bases, and the junction held 4 bases outside the gene matches. The CDR3 consists of 14 residues. Germline V lookup: CDR1 ENHRY, CDR2 SYGVKD. The CDR3 DNA sequence: TGTGCCATCAGTGAGTTACAGGGGGCCGTCGAGCAGTACTTC. It encodes CAISELQGAVEQYF.

The rearrangement links TRBV7-2 to TRBJ1-1; the D gene is possibly TRBD1 (6 bases). The ends were cut back, 5 bases at V and 4 bases at J, with 11 bases in the middle. The germline V gene has CDR1 SGHTA and CDR2 FQGNSA. The CDR3 is made up of 13 amino acids. CDR3 nucleotides: TGTGCCAGCAGCCGAACAGGGTCCACTGAAGCTTTCTTT. Amino acid sequence: CASSRTGSTEAFF. The full variable domain, with the rest looked up from reference TRBV7-2 and TRBJ1-1, is GAGVSQSPSNKVTEKGKDVELRCDPISGHTALYWYRQSLGQGLEFLIYFQGNSAPDKSGLPSDRFSAERTGGSVSTLTIQRTQQEDSAVYLCASSRTGSTEAFFGQGTRLTVV.

V and J are TRBV27 and TRBJ2-1; a possible D gene is TRBD2 (6 bases). V lost 4 bases to trimming and J lost 2 bases, with 15 bases between them. This CDR3 has 16 residues. Per germline, CDR1 MNHEY and CDR2 SMNVEV (reference sequence). The CDR3, as DNA: TGTGCCAGCAGTTCCCACGGGAGTCAGGCCTACAATGAGCAGTTCTTC. Translation: CASSSHGSQAYNEQFF.

This chain connects TRBV6-5 to TRBJ2-3; 8 nucleotides match TRBD2. The CDR3 loop spans 14 amino acids. Germline V gene lookup returns CDR1 MNHEY and CDR2 SVGAGI. Trimming cost V 6 bases and J 6 bases; bases outside gene matches: 8. DNA for the CDR3: TGTGCCAGCAGCGGGAGGGCCCCTTTGGATACGCAGTATTTT. It translates to CASSGRAPLDTQYF.

This chain connects TRBV7-9 to TRBJ2-1; 10 bases map to TRBD2. Germline CDR1 reads SEHNR; CDR2 reads FQNEAQ (reference sequence). V lost 6 bases to trimming and J lost 5 bases; unmatched junction nucleotides: 7. CDR3 size: 15 residues. CDR3 sequence (DNA): TGTGCCAGCAGTGATAGCGGGGGGTGGGACAATGAGCAGTTCTTC. Translated, it gives CASSDSGGWDNEQFF.

The rearrangement links TRBV11-3 to TRBJ2-5, with a tentative D call TRBD2 (6 bases). The V end lost 1 base, the J end lost 4 bases, and 16 bases lay between the germline ends. This CDR3 spans 16 amino acids. Per germline, CDR1 SGHNT and CDR2 YENEEA. The CDR3 DNA follows: TGTGCCAGCAGCTTAGGTTATAGCGGAGACGGAGAGACCCAGTACTTC. This gives the protein CASSLGYSGDGETQYF.

The V and J genes are TRBV5-1 and TRBJ2-7; D remains ambiguous. V lost 2 bases and J lost 4, with 4 bases in between. The CDR3 spans 11 residues. Looked up from germline, CDR1 is SGHRS and CDR2 is YFSETQ. CDR3 bases: TGCGCCAGCAGCTTCCAGTACGAGCAGTACTTC. Protein product: CASSFQYEQYF.

The chain carries TRBV5-6 and TRBJ1-1; D is possibly TRBD1 (6 bases). There are 13 residues in the CDR3. In germline, CDR1 is SGHDT, CDR2 YYEEEE. The V end lost 4 bases, the J end lost 2 bases, and 9 bases lay between the germline ends. The CDR3 protein is CASSQGFNTEAFF. The CDR3 DNA reads TGTGCCAGCAGCCAGGGGTTCAACACTGAAGCTTTCTTT.

The chain combines TRBV28 with TRBJ1-2; 9 bases align to TRBD1. The V gene's germline CDR1 is MDHEN and CDR2 SYDVKM. J gave up 2 bases and V 6 bases, and 16 bases lay outside the gene matches. The CDR3 consists of 18 residues. CDR3 region: CASRSNAGTGITNYGYTF. The CDR3 region has the DNA TGTGCCAGCAGGAGCAATGCCGGGACAGGGATCACGAACTATGGCTACACCTTC.

The CDR3 reads CASSRDSSNSGNTIYF. The CDR3 DNA reads TGTGCCAGCTCACGGGACAGTAGTAACTCTGGAAACACCATATATTTT. V gene TRBV18 combines with J gene TRBJ1-3, with TRBD1 matching over 7 bases. The CDR3 spans 16 residues. CDR1 is KGHSH, CDR2 LQKENI, per germline. V dropped 4 bases and J dropped 0; count of bases not matched to a gene: 6.

This chain joins TRBV4-1 and TRBJ1-5, with D perhaps TRBD1 (5 bases). The germline V gene has CDR1 MGHRA and CDR2 YSYEKL. The ends were cut back, 0 bases at V and 4 bases at J, with 13 bases in the middle. This CDR3 has 16 residues. This CDR3 is CASSQDQGRPNQPQHF. The CDR3 DNA sequence: TGCGCCAGCAGCCAAGATCAGGGCAGACCAAATCAGCCCCAGCATTTT.

V is TRBV7-3 and J is TRBJ2-1, with D tentatively TRBD1 or TRBD2 (5 bases each). The CDR3 contains 15 residues. Germline V lookup: CDR1 SGHTA, CDR2 FQGTGA. V was clipped by 2 bases and J by 4 bases, with 12 bases between them. CDR3 DNA sequence: TGTGCCAGCAGCTTAGACGGGACGCGATACAATGAGCAGTTCTTC. This sequence encodes CASSLDGTRYNEQFF.

The rearrangement joins TRBV28 to TRBJ2-5, with D perhaps TRBD1 (6 bases). The CDR3 has 15 amino acids. Germline values: CDR1 MDHEN, CDR2 SYDVKM. With 6 bases removed from V and 4 bases from J, the gap between germline ends came to 18 bases. The CDR3 nucleotides read TGTGCCAGCAGCTTACTCCCAGGGGATCGAGAGACCCAGTACTTC. It is translated as CASSLLPGDRETQYF.

This chain connects TRBV21-1 to TRBJ1-1. TRBV21-1 is classified as a pseudogene. The CDR3 covers 15 residues. CDR3 nucleotide sequence: TGTGCCAGCAGCAAAGCGGCGGCAATGAACACTGAAGCTTTCTTT. Translating gives CASSKAAAMNTEAFF.

The chain carries TRBV15 and TRBJ1-1; no definite D call. Germline V gene data show CDR1 as LNHNV and CDR2 as YYDKDF (reference sequence). CDR3 length: 16 amino acids. V lost 0 bases, J lost 0 bases, and 11 bases lay in between. This CDR3 is CATSREIGTMNTEAFF. Written as DNA, the CDR3 is TGTGCCACCAGCAGAGAAATCGGTACCATGAACACTGAAGCTTTCTTT.

The V and J genes are TRBV9 and TRBJ2-3, with 8 positions matching TRBD2. V was clipped by 2 bases and J by 1 base; unmatched bases: 3. The CDR3 consists of 15 residues. CDR1 and CDR2 (germline): SGDLS, YYNGEE. Written as DNA, the CDR3 is TGTGCCAGCAGCGTTCTCGGGAGGGGCACAGATACGCAGTATTTT. Translating gives CASSVLGRGTDTQYF.

This chain connects TRBV5-5 to TRBJ2-1; D call uncertain. CDR3 length: 15 amino acids. V dropped 0 bases and J dropped 4 bases, with 11 bases sitting between them. Per germline, CDR1 SGHKS and CDR2 YYEKEE (reference sequence). The CDR3 nucleotides read TGTGCCAGCAGCTTGGCAGCTAGTGGGTACAATGAGCAGTTCTTC. It is translated as CASSLAASGYNEQFF.

This clone was observed a single time. V gene TRBV7-9 combines with J gene TRBJ2-3, with 10 nucleotides matching TRBD2. The germline gives CDR1 SEHNR, CDR2 FQNEAQ (reference sequence). V was clipped by 5 bases and J by 4 bases; unmatched bases: 9. The CDR3 spans 16 residues. In DNA, the CDR3 is TGTGCCAGCAGCCGGGACGGAGCGGGAGGGTCAGATACGCAGTATTTT. Its protein is CASSRDGAGGSDTQYF.

As DNA, the CDR3 is TGTGCCGGAGGACGGGAGCTCAATGAGCAGTTCTTC. Translation: CAGGRELNEQFF. The chain has TRBV10-3 and TRBJ2-1; the D gene is possibly TRBD2 (6 bases). Germline CDR1 and CDR2: ENHRY and SYGVKD. The CDR3 has 12 amino acids. V was clipped by 11 bases and J by 6 bases, with 14 bases between them.

This clone was detected only once. The CDR3 region has the DNA TGTGCCAGCAGCCCGTGGGGGAACACTGAAGCTTTCTTT. Translated: CASSPWGNTEAFF. The V and J genes are TRBV7-6 and TRBJ1-1; D remains unclear. The CDR3 is 13 amino acids. V gave up 5 bases and J gave up 1 base, with 8 bases separating them. Germline assignment: CDR1 SGHVS and CDR2 FNYEAQ.

The chain employs TRBV5-1 and TRBJ2-7, with no clear D. The CDR3 loop spans 13 amino acids. V was trimmed by 4 bases and J by 3 bases, leaving 11 bases between them. Per germline, CDR1 SGHRS and CDR2 YFSETQ. Here the CDR3 DNA reads TGCGCCAGCAGCGTCCCACCAAACTACGAGCAGTACTTC. Translating it yields CASSVPPNYEQYF.

The V gene is TRBV28, the J gene TRBJ2-6; no clear D. Trimming shortened V by 1 base and J by 0 bases, and 4 bases separated the two germline ends. Germline V CDR1 and CDR2: MDHEN, SYDVKM. This CDR3 is built from 15 residues. The CDR3 coding sequence is TGTGCCAGCAGTTTATTGATCTCTGGGGCCAACGTCCTGACTTTC. Its translation is CASSLLISGANVLTF.

The rearrangement joins TRBV7-2 to TRBJ2-5, with D hard to call. Trimming took off 1 base at V and 5 bases at J, with 11 bases between the two ends. The length of the CDR3 is 14 residues. Germline CDR1 and CDR2: SGHTA and FQGNSA. This CDR3 is CASSLGVTGETQYF. The CDR3 coding sequence is TGTGCCAGCAGCTTAGGAGTGACTGGGGAGACCCAGTACTTC.

The chain has TRBV6-6 and TRBJ1-2, with D possibly matching TRBD1 (5 bases). The CDR3 is 13 residues long. Germline lookup yields CDR1 MNHNY and CDR2 SVGAGI (reference sequence). The V gene lost 10 bases and the J gene lost 0 bases, with 12 bases spanning the gap. The CDR3 reads CATRQLSNYGYTF. The DNA of the CDR3 is TGTGCCACCAGACAGCTTTCTAACTATGGCTACACCTTC.

This clone was observed once. This CDR3 reads CASSQDLGESNQPQHF. The CDR3 nucleotides read TGCGCCAGCAGCCAAGATTTAGGGGAGAGCAATCAGCCCCAGCATTTT. The rearrangement links TRBV4-1 to TRBJ1-5; TRBD1 is a possible D gene (5 bases). Germline CDR1 is MGHRA and CDR2 is YSYEKL. Trimming stripped 0 bases from V and 1 base from J, with 10 bases between. The CDR3 is made up of 16 amino acids.

V and J are TRBV9 and TRBJ2-3; unclear D gene. Germline CDR1 and CDR2: SGDLS and YYNGEE. Trimming removed 4 bases at V and 4 bases at J, with 7 bases between. This CDR3 contains 12 residues. This CDR3 reads CASSSYSDTQYF. The DNA for the CDR3 is TGTGCCAGCAGCTCCTATTCAGATACGCAGTATTTT.

V and J are TRBV28 and TRBJ2-7; perhaps TRBD2 as D (6 bases). CDR3 length: 14 amino acids. Trimming stripped 5 bases from V and 3 bases from J, with 14 bases between. Germline loops: CDR1 MDHEN, CDR2 SYDVKM. CDR3 nucleotides: TGTGCCAGCAGTCCCGGCGGGACGGTCTACGAGCAGTACTTC. This sequence encodes CASSPGGTVYEQYF.

The chain has TRBV27 and TRBJ2-7, with 12 bases identical to TRBD2. The CDR3 is 16 residues long. Germline V CDR1 and CDR2: MNHEY, SMNVEV (reference sequence). Unmatched junction bases numbered 9, after V lost 6 bases and J lost 3 bases. CDR3: CASRNQRTSGNYEQYF. The CDR3 DNA reads as TGTGCCAGCAGAAATCAGAGGACTAGCGGGAACTACGAGCAGTACTTC.

The chain carries TRBV20-1 and TRBJ2-1; D uncertain. Per the germline V gene, CDR1 is DFQATT and CDR2 is SNEGSKA (reference sequence). The ends were cut back, 3 bases at V and 3 bases at J, with 3 bases in the middle. The CDR3 spans 11 residues. CDR3 residues: CSASFYNEQFF. DNA of the CDR3: TGCAGTGCTAGCTTCTACAATGAGCAGTTCTTC.

This sequence joins TRBV2 and TRBJ2-1; 7 nucleotides agree with TRBD1. The CDR3 extends over 13 amino acids. The germline CDR1 and CDR2 sequences are SNHLY and FYNNEI. The V and J ends lost 3 bases and 6 bases, in that order; junction bases with no gene match: 2. CDR3 region: CASSDRQGNEQFF. The CDR3 DNA follows: TGTGCCAGCAGTGATAGACAGGGCAATGAGCAGTTCTTC.

The J gene is TRBJ2-7, the V gene TRBV7-9; the match to TRBD2 covers 8 bases. Germline values: CDR1 SEHNR, CDR2 FQNEAQ (reference sequence). CDR3 length: 15 amino acids. After removal of 3 bases from V and 4 bases from J, the junction contained 8 bases not matched to a gene. This chain's CDR3 is CASSLGDGRGYEQYF. In nucleotides, the CDR3 is TGTGCCAGCAGCTTGGGCGACGGGAGGGGATACGAGCAGTACTTC.